Below, one T cell receptor (beta chain) is given with its context. What it recognizes is unknown. The germline gives CDR1 WSHSY, CDR2 SAAADI. This CDR3 contains 14 residues. With 0 bases removed from V and 4 bases from J, the gap between germline ends came to 6 bases. This entry belongs to a study of graft-versus-host responses after intestinal transplantation. Across the whole study: Anti-thymocyte globulin induction, then tacrolimus and steroids for about 3 years, went to all recipients.

Sequencing used immunoSEQ multiplex PCR; TCRdb keeps in-frame clones, though not all of them. This table holds about 80,000 clones, about 90% found once. Study outcomes and limitations: GvH clones appeared in recipient marrow, some first in ileum or blood.

This sequence originates from a human patient who received an intestinal transplant, so some T cells may come from the graft donor. The input for sequencing was PBMCs, taken 98 days after intestinal transplantation. The chain links TRBV10-2 to TRBJ2-2; the D is unclear. In DNA form, the CDR3 reads TGCGCCAGCAGTGAGTCATGGGTCACCGGGGAGCTGTTTTTT. This sequence encodes CASSESWVTGELFF.